The text below deals with one T cell receptor (beta chain). This entry is derived from a study of PD-L1 blockade in urothelial cancer. On the study more broadly: Patients had received 0 to 3 prior chemotherapy regimens.

Germline values: CDR1 SGHRS, CDR2 YFSETQ. The CDR3 is 12 amino acids. J lost 6 bases, V lost 4 bases, and 3 bases had no gene match. Some clones are missing from TCRdb's copy, which holds only in-frame ones; the method was immunoSEQ multiplex PCR. The table records under 130,000 clones, under 85% of them present only once. The sequenced sample was PBMCs, obtained around atezolizumab (anti-PD-L1) treatment. The rearrangement uses TRBV5-1 and TRBJ2-7; 8 bases map to TRBD1. The TCR comes from a man aged 50 to 60 with urothelial cancer. This chain's CDR3 is CASSPQGAEQYF. For the CDR3, the DNA is TGCGCCAGCAGCCCCCAGGGGGCCGAGCAGTACTTC.